This is a list of T cell receptor beta chains from one sample in a study of blood T cells in healthy people across ages. One entry per CDR3 protein, called by TCRdb with MiXCR from the 5' RACE reads. The profile shows about 970,000 distinct CDR3 sequences, 45% to 60% of them singletons. Specimen: blood. These receptors were collected from a woman aged 55 to 70 in good health. The CDR3 runs from the conserved cysteine through the conserved F or W. D genes are given only for firm matches. Clone size, where shown, is once, few, many, or a class for clones that have expanded.

. | TRBD2 | 15 | TRBJ2-1 | TRBV27 | CASRLGTSDYNEQFF | TGTGCCAGCAGGTTAGGGACTAGCGACTACAATGAGCAGTTCTTC
. | . | 13 | TRBJ2-1 | TRBV28 | CASSLGRGGVQFF | TGTGCCAGCAGTTTAGGCCGGGGCGGGGTACAGTTCTTC
. | . | 13 | TRBJ1-1 | TRBV6-5 | CASSRSGITEAFF | TGTGCCAGCAGCCGGTCGGGAATCACTGAAGCTTTCTTT
few | TRBD2 | 15 | TRBJ2-7 | TRBV20-1 | CSARPLAGVGYEQYF | TGCAGTGCTAGGCCCCTAGCGGGAGTTGGCTACGAGCAGTACTTC
. | . | 13 | TRBJ2-1 | TRBV11-3 | CASSGGRIGEQFF | TGTGCCAGCAGCGGAGGTAGGATAGGGGAGCAGTTCTTC
. | . | 16 | TRBJ2-7 | TRBV11-2 | CASSLGPGYRSHEQYF | TGTGCCAGCAGCTTAGGACCGGGTTACAGGTCCCACGAGCAGTACTTC
. | . | 14 | TRBJ2-7 | TRBV20-1 | CSARVGARRGEQYF | TGCAGTGCTAGAGTAGGGGCCCGGAGGGGCGAGCAGTACTTC
few | TRBD2 | 14 | TRBJ2-5 | TRBV28 | CASRSSGRGETQYF | TGTGCCAGCAGATCTAGCGGGAGGGGAGAGACCCAGTACTTC
few | TRBD2 | 19 | TRBJ2-1 | TRBV2 | CASRGTSGRSPSPNNEQFF | TGTGCCAGCAGAGGGACTAGCGGGAGGTCCCCATCCCCTAACAATGAGCAGTTCTTC
. | . | 14 | TRBJ2-1 | TRBV20-1 | CSARLDTFGNEQFF | TGCAGTGCAAGACTGGACACCTTTGGGAATGAGCAGTTCTTC
. | . | 15 | TRBJ2-1 | TRBV6-2/TRBV6-3 | CASSYGGASYNEQFF | TGTGCCAGCAGTTACGGGGGGGCCTCCTACAATGAGCAGTTCTTC
. | . | 14 | TRBJ2-7 | TRBV24-1 | CATSVTGSGHEQYF | TGTGCCACCAGTGTCACCGGGAGTGGCCATGAGCAGTACTTC
. | TRBD2 | 18 | TRBJ2-7 | TRBV5-1 | CASSRRKLAGGRSYEQYF | TGCGCCAGCAGCCGAAGAAAACTAGCGGGAGGGCGGTCCTACGAGCAGTACTTC
. | TRBD1 | 17 | TRBJ1-2 | TRBV2 | CASSALRQGAVRDGYTF | TGTGCCAGCAGTGCGCTTAGACAGGGTGCCGTTAGGGATGGCTACACCTTC
. | TRBD1 | 14 | TRBJ2-7 | TRBV28 | CASRAPGQGFEQYF | TGTGCCAGCAGGGCTCCGGGACAGGGGTTCGAGCAGTACTTC
. | . | 17 | TRBJ2-7 | TRBV4-3 | CASSQDRGPGKQYEQYF | TGCGCCAGCAGCCAAGATCGAGGACCCGGGAAACAGTACGAGCAGTACTTC
. | . | 14 | TRBJ2-7 | TRBV7-2 | CASRPTVSSHEQYF | TGTGCCAGCAGGCCAACTGTCAGCTCCCACGAGCAGTACTTC
. | . | 15 | TRBJ1-2 | TRBV4-3 | CASSQVGPGGDGYTF | TGCGCCAGCAGCCAAGTAGGGCCCGGGGGGGATGGCTACACCTTC
. | TRBD2 | 15 | TRBJ2-5 | TRBV3-1 | CASSPLGGVKETQYF | TGTGCCAGCAGCCCCCTCGGGGGGGTTAAAGAGACCCAGTACTTC
. | . | 14 | TRBJ2-2 | TRBV5-1 | CASHRQGLAGELFF | TGCGCCAGCCATCGGCAAGGGCTCGCCGGGGAGCTGTTTTTT
. | . | 12 | TRBJ2-7 | TRBV20-1 | CSPEGMGYEQYF | TGCAGTCCAGAAGGCATGGGCTACGAGCAGTACTTC
. | . | 17 | TRBJ2-5 | TRBV15 | CATLIGVLGGGGETQYF | TGTGCCACCCTGATTGGGGTTCTTGGTGGAGGGGGAGAGACCCAGTACTTC
. | TRBD2 | 15 | TRBJ2-7 | TRBV6-2/TRBV6-3 | CASTHRTSGRYEQYF | TGTGCCAGCACCCATAGGACTAGCGGGAGATACGAGCAGTACTTC
. | TRBD2 | 16 | TRBJ2-7 | TRBV28 | CASSLLFSGRTGEQYF | TGTGCCAGCAGTTTACTTTTTAGCGGGAGAACCGGCGAGCAGTACTTC
. | TRBD1 | 13 | TRBJ1-2 | TRBV29-1 | CSVEGTGAHGYTF | TGCAGCGTTGAAGGGACAGGGGCTCATGGCTACACCTTC
. | . | 14 | TRBJ2-1 | TRBV20-1 | CSAGPLADYNEQFF | TGCAGTGCGGGGCCTCTGGCGGACTACAATGAGCAGTTCTTC
. | . | 20 | TRBJ2-7 | TRBV7-3 | CASSSETRTNGVGEIYEQYF | TGTGCCAGCAGCTCGGAGACCCGGACTAACGGGGTGGGGGAGATATACGAGCAGTACTTC
. | . | 16 | TRBJ2-1 | TRBV14 | CASSHRGTILYNEQFF | TGTGCCAGCAGCCACAGGGGGACTATACTGTACAATGAGCAGTTCTTC
. | . | 15 | TRBJ2-6 | TRBV4-1 | CASSQDISGVNVLTF | TGCGCCAGCAGCCAAGACATCTCTGGGGTCAACGTCCTGACTTTC
. | . | 14 | TRBJ2-3 | TRBV20-1 | CSDKGPYSTDTQYF | TGCAGTGACAAGGGACCTTATAGCACAGATACGCAGTATTTT
. | . | 13 | TRBJ1-6 | TRBV12-3/TRBV12-4 | CASRSGGNSPLHF | TGTGCCAGTCGCAGCGGGGGGAATTCACCCCTCCACTTT
. | . | 11 | TRBJ1-1 | TRBV7-9 | CGGGGRTEAFF | TGTGGAGGAGGGGGACGTACTGAAGCTTTCTTT
. | . | 16 | TRBJ2-4 | TRBV21-1 | CASSKYSRRYKNIQYF | TGTGCCAGCAGCAAGTATAGCCGTAGGTACAAAAACATTCAGTACTTC
. | . | 15 | TRBJ2-7 | TRBV6-2/TRBV6-3 | CASSLDRFSSYEQYF | TGTGCCAGCAGTTTAGACAGGTTCAGCTCCTACGAGCAGTACTTC
. | TRBD1 | 15 | TRBJ2-7 | TRBV20-1 | CSARDAGTGVFEQYF | TGCAGTGCTAGAGATGCCGGGACAGGGGTTTTCGAGCAGTACTTC
few | . | 17 | TRBJ1-4 | TRBV18 | CASSQGHGTATNEKLFF | TGTGCCAGCTCACAGGGACACGGGACTGCAACTAATGAAAAACTGTTTTTT
. | TRBD2 | 14 | TRBJ2-7 | TRBV2 | CASRQAGRAYEQYF | TGTGCCAGCAGGCAGGCAGGGAGGGCCTACGAGCAGTACTTC
. | TRBD2 | 17 | TRBJ2-7 | TRBV10-3 | CAISESTSGRGTYEQYF | TGTGCCATCAGTGAGTCGACTAGCGGGAGGGGAACCTACGAGCAGTACTTC